The 28 T cell receptor beta chains presented below share a single source sample, sequenced in a study of cytomegalovirus exposure and HLA in healthy donors. Vbeta (60) and Jbeta (13) primers were used in the PCR. Assay: immunoSEQ multiplex PCR; the TCRdb copy retains only in-frame clones and omits some. The data contain 210,000 or so clones, roughly 73% of them singletons. Sequenced input: PBMCs. Receptor source: a woman aged 25-40 years in good health and CMV-seropositive.

This chain joins TRBV10-3 and TRBJ1-5; no clear D gene. Germline lookup yields CDR1 ENHRY and CDR2 SYGVKD. This CDR3 has 14 amino acids. Trimming shortened V by 2 bases and J by 7 bases, and 12 bases separated the two germline ends. CDR3 amino acids: CAISESPPGQPQHF. CDR3 nucleotide sequence: TGTGCCATCAGTGAGAGTCCCCCGGGGCAGCCCCAGCATTTT.

CDR3 residues: CASSNRGDTQYF. CDR3 DNA sequence: TGTGCCAGCAGTAATAGGGGAGATACGCAGTATTTT. The chain joins TRBV6-5 to TRBJ2-3; tentatively, D is TRBD1 (5 bases). This CDR3 has 12 residues. The V end lost 5 bases, the J end lost 5 bases, and 8 bases lay between the germline ends. Germline loops: CDR1 MNHEY, CDR2 SVGAGI.

This rearrangement joins TRBV18 to TRBJ2-4; weak D call: TRBD1 (5 bases). Trimming stripped 5 bases from V and 6 bases from J, with 23 bases between. CDR3 length: 17 residues. Germline V gene sequence: CDR1 KGHSH, CDR2 LQKENI. The CDR3 protein is CASSSILGDSTSNIQYF. The CDR3 nucleotides are TGTGCCAGCTCATCTATTCTGGGCGACAGTACCTCAAACATTCAGTACTTC.

This clone has only a few counts. V usage is TRBV5-1 and J usage is TRBJ2-3; 9 bases align to TRBD2. With V trimmed by 1 base and J by 5 bases, 2 bases remained unmatched. Germline lookup yields CDR1 SGHRS and CDR2 YFSETQ. The CDR3 spans 14 residues. CDR3 residues: CASSLLAGEDTQYF. The CDR3 DNA reads as TGCGCCAGCAGCTTGTTAGCGGGGGAAGATACGCAGTATTTT. The variable domain in full, completed from reference TRBV5-1 and TRBJ2-3, reads KAGVTQTPRYLIKTRGQQVTLSCSPISGHRSVSWYQQTPGQGLQFLFEYFSETQRNKGNFPGRFSGRQFSNSRSEMNVSTLELGDSALYLCASSLLAGEDTQYFGPGTRLTVL.

This clone has a single count. The chain recombines TRBV11-3 with TRBJ2-3, with 7 bases identical to TRBD1. Losses at the gene ends were 3 bases for V and 5 bases for J; bases not matched to a gene: 2. Per germline, CDR1 SGHNT and CDR2 YENEEA. The CDR3 loop spans 13 amino acids. CDR3 nucleotide sequence: TGTGCCAGCAGCTTGGGACAGCAAGATACGCAGTATTTT. Encoded protein: CASSLGQQDTQYF.

This clone was recorded once. The V call is TRBV27, the J call TRBJ1-1, with 9 bases identical to TRBD1. The CDR3 runs to 14 residues. Losses at the gene ends were 5 bases for V and 6 bases for J; bases not matched to a gene: 7. Germline loops: CDR1 MNHEY, CDR2 SMNVEV (reference sequence). The CDR3 is CASSPWDRVAEAFF. The CDR3 region has the DNA TGTGCCAGCAGTCCCTGGGACAGGGTGGCTGAAGCTTTCTTT.

This chain connects TRBV2 to TRBJ2-7; 8 bases line up with TRBD1. Germline V CDR1 and CDR2: SNHLY, FYNNEI. The CDR3 consists of 13 residues. The ends lost 4 bases at V and 5 bases at J; junction bases unmatched: 4. CDR3 in amino acids: CASSGPGGDEQYF. The CDR3 bases are TGTGCCAGCAGTGGTCCAGGGGGCGACGAGCAGTACTTC.

The chain carries TRBV5-4 and TRBJ1-2, with 11 bases aligning to TRBD1. CDR1 and CDR2 (germline): SGHNT, YYREEE (reference sequence). The CDR3 contains 16 residues. J lost 3 bases, V lost 0 bases, and 4 bases had no gene match. The chain's CDR3 is CASSLGTGGYDYGYTF. DNA of the CDR3: TGTGCCAGCAGCTTGGGGACAGGGGGCTACGACTATGGCTACACCTTC.

This clone was seen only once. J is TRBJ2-1 and V is TRBV6-4, with 7 bases lining up with TRBD2. CDR3 size: 15 residues. V shed 3 bases, J shed 5 bases, and the junction held 7 bases outside the gene matches. CDR1 and CDR2 from the germline V gene are MRHNA and SNTAGT. CDR3 loop: CASSEGLAENNEQFF. Written as DNA, the CDR3 is TGTGCCAGCAGTGAGGGGCTAGCGGAAAACAATGAGCAGTTCTTC.

The rearrangement uses TRBV28 and TRBJ1-1; D gene unclear. V was trimmed by 6 bases and J by 2 bases, leaving 22 bases between them. Germline V lookup: CDR1 MDHEN, CDR2 SYDVKM. The CDR3 contains 17 residues. CDR3 region: CASRSGGLTFFNTEAFF. The CDR3 DNA sequence: TGTGCCAGCAGGTCAGGTGGGCTGACCTTCTTTAACACTGAAGCTTTCTTT.

The CDR3: CASSSYFSGSKGELFF. In DNA form, the CDR3 reads TGTGCCAGCAGCTCCTATTTTAGCGGGAGCAAGGGGGAGCTGTTTTTT. This rearrangement joins TRBV11-2 to TRBJ2-2; 9 bases agree with TRBD2. J gave up 8 bases and V 4 bases, and 11 bases lay outside the gene matches. The germline V gene encodes CDR1 SGHAT and CDR2 FQNNGV. The CDR3 is made up of 16 amino acids.

The rearrangement uses TRBV5-4 and TRBJ1-2; TRBD1 matches 9 bases. In germline, CDR1 is SGHNT, CDR2 YYREEE (reference sequence). Trimming cost V 3 bases and J 4 bases; bases outside gene matches: 4. This CDR3 is built from 14 residues. In nucleotides, the CDR3 is TGTGCCAGCAGCTCCGGGACAGGGATCTATGGCTACACCTTC. It specifies CASSSGTGIYGYTF. The whole variable domain, filled in from reference TRBV5-4 and TRBJ1-2, reads ETGVTQSPTHLIKTRGQQVTLRCSSQSGHNTVSWYQQALGQGPQFIFQYYREEENGRGNFPPRFSGLQFPNYSSELNVNALELDDSALYLCASSSGTGIYGYTFGSGTRLTVV.

V and J are TRBV10-3 and TRBJ1-1; 10 positions agree with TRBD1. The junction had 6 bases not matched to a gene; V was cut back by 5 bases and J by 0 bases. From germline, CDR1 is ENHRY and CDR2 SYGVKD. This CDR3 spans 16 amino acids. The chain's CDR3 is CAISSGTGVLNTEAFF. DNA of the CDR3: TGTGCCATCAGTTCCGGGACAGGGGTCTTGAACACTGAAGCTTTCTTT.

This clone was seen a handful of times. The chain uses TRBV7-2 and TRBJ2-1; D remains unclear. The CDR3 extends over 17 amino acids. V gave up 1 base and J gave up 5 bases, with 18 bases separating them. In germline, CDR1 is SGHTA, CDR2 FQGNSA. CDR3 region: CASSLVTPMAANNEQFF. CDR3 bases: TGTGCCAGCAGCTTAGTCACCCCTATGGCGGCGAACAATGAGCAGTTCTTC.

This clone appeared a single time. This CDR3 is also generated by other DNA sequences in the sample. This sequence joins TRBV9 and TRBJ2-1, with 9 bases lining up with TRBD2. Per germline, CDR1 SGDLS and CDR2 YYNGEE. V shed 0 bases, J shed 7 bases, and the junction held 5 bases outside the gene matches. CDR3 length: 15 amino acids. The CDR3 sequence is CASSVASGGYNEQFF. CDR3 DNA: TGTGCCAGCAGCGTAGCGAGCGGGGGGTATAATGAGCAGTTCTTC. Together with reference TRBV9 and TRBJ2-1, the CDR3 gives the full variable domain: DSGVTQTPKHLITATGQRVTLRCSPRSGDLSVYWYQQSLDQGLQFLIQYYNGEERAKGNILERFSAQQFPDLHSELNLSSLELGDSALYFCASSVASGGYNEQFFGPGTRLTVL.

This clone was picked up a small number of times. CDR3 coding DNA: TGTGCCAGCAGGAATCGGGACAAACCCGGGGAGCTGTTTTTT. It yields the protein CASRNRDKPGELFF. This chain links TRBV6-1 with TRBJ2-2; D perhaps matches TRBD1 (6 bases). CDR3 length: 14 residues. The ends were cut back, 6 bases at V and 6 bases at J, with 14 bases in the middle. Germline V gives CDR1 MNHNS, CDR2 SASEGT.

The chain couples TRBV11-2 to TRBJ1-1; D unclear. The length of the CDR3 is 13 residues. The V gene lost 3 bases and the J gene lost 4 bases, with 9 bases spanning the gap. Germline CDR1 and CDR2: SGHAT and FQNNGV. CDR3 protein: CASSFRPRTEAFF. The DNA for the CDR3 is TGTGCCAGCAGCTTCCGTCCTCGCACTGAAGCTTTCTTT.

The V call is TRBV28, the J call TRBJ2-7, with D hard to call. Germline CDR1 MDHEN, CDR2 SYDVKM. CDR3 size: 13 residues. V was shortened by 8 bases and J by 2 bases, with 13 bases between the two germline ends. CDR3 sequence: CASGRVRPYEQYF. In nucleotides, the CDR3 is TGTGCCAGCGGCCGGGTTCGTCCCTACGAGCAGTACTTC.

The chain links TRBV28 to TRBJ2-5; 9 positions agree with TRBD1. The CDR3 runs 15 residues. The trim removed 8 bases at V and 1 base at J, leaving 8 bases unmatched. From germline, CDR1 is MDHEN and CDR2 SYDVKM. The CDR3 sequence: CASSYPGQGQETQYF. The CDR3 DNA reads TGTGCCAGCTCATATCCGGGACAGGGCCAAGAGACCCAGTACTTC.

The chain links TRBV9 to TRBJ1-1, with D possibly being TRBD1 (6 bases). From germline, CDR1 is SGDLS and CDR2 YYNGEE. With 4 bases removed from V and 5 bases from J, the gap between germline ends came to 15 bases. There are 14 residues in the CDR3. CDR3 amino acids: CASSPQGKGTEAFF. The CDR3 region has the DNA TGTGCCAGCAGCCCCCAGGGGAAAGGAACTGAAGCTTTCTTT.

This clone was seen a handful of times. The chain joins TRBV28 to TRBJ2-4; 8 bases agree with TRBD1. CDR1 is MDHEN, CDR2 SYDVKM, per germline. Trimming took 2 bases from V and 0 from J; bases not matched to a gene: 3. This CDR3 spans 16 amino acids. CDR3 amino acids: CASSLPGGLAKNIQYF. CDR3 bases: TGTGCCAGCAGTTTACCAGGGGGCTTAGCCAAAAACATTCAGTACTTC. The variable domain in full, with the rest retrieved from reference TRBV28 and TRBJ2-4, is DVKVTQSSRYLVKRTGEKVFLECVQDMDHENMFWYRQDPGLGLRLIYFSYDVKMKEKGDIPEGYSVSREKKERFSLILESASTNQTSMYLCASSLPGGLAKNIQYFGAGTRLSVL.

DNA for the CDR3: TGTGCCAGCAGCTTCGGGCAGGGGCTAGAAGCTTTCTTT. This encodes CASSFGQGLEAFF. The chain combines TRBV7-3 with TRBJ1-1; D might be TRBD1 (6 bases). V gave up 3 bases and J gave up 8 bases, with 13 bases separating them. The CDR3 contains 13 residues. Germline CDR1 SGHTA, CDR2 FQGTGA.

This clone was observed a handful of times. The genes are TRBV4-3 and TRBJ2-7, with 10 nucleotides matching TRBD2. This CDR3 comprises 17 residues. Unmatched junction bases numbered 12, after V lost 3 bases and J lost 4 bases. Germline V CDR1 and CDR2: LGHNA, YSLEER. CDR3 loop: CASSQGPPSGSQYEQYF. The CDR3 DNA follows: TGCGCCAGCAGCCAGGGGCCTCCTAGCGGGAGTCAGTACGAGCAGTACTTC.

The chain employs TRBV7-8 and TRBJ2-5; tentatively, D is TRBD2 (5 bases). The ends were cut back, 8 bases at V and 4 bases at J, with 17 bases in the middle. The CDR3 contains 14 residues. Germline assignment: CDR1 SGHVS and CDR2 FQNEAQ. The CDR3 loop is CASRPDRRGETQYF. The CDR3 coding sequence is TGTGCCAGCCGACCGGACCGTCGGGGAGAGACCCAGTACTTC.

A single count supports this clone. This chain links TRBV5-1 with TRBJ1-4; maybe TRBD1 (5 bases). CDR3 length equals 15 residues. The germline CDR1 and CDR2 sequences are SGHRS and YFSETQ. Deletions cut 2 bases from V and 8 bases from J, with 16 bases between. The CDR3 DNA sequence: TGCGCCAGCAGCTTTCAGGGTTTCGGAGGGGAAAAACTGTTTTTT. Its protein product is CASSFQGFGGEKLFF. Drawing the rest from reference TRBV5-1 and TRBJ1-4, the complete variable domain is KAGVTQTPRYLIKTRGQQVTLSCSPISGHRSVSWYQQTPGQGLQFLFEYFSETQRNKGNFPGRFSGRQFSNSRSEMNVSTLELGDSALYLCASSFQGFGGEKLFFGSGTQLSVL.

This clone was seen only a few times. Within the sample, other DNA sequences also encode this same CDR3. CDR3 protein: CASGLAENTGELFF. The CDR3 DNA follows: TGTGCCAGCGGACTAGCGGAGAACACCGGGGAGCTGTTTTTT. V and J are TRBV6-5 and TRBJ2-2; 10 nucleotides line up with TRBD2. Losses at the gene ends were 8 bases for V and 1 base for J; bases not matched to a gene: 1. The CDR3 runs to 14 residues. Germline values: CDR1 MNHEY, CDR2 SVGAGI.

The chain joins TRBV4-1 to TRBJ2-7; perhaps TRBD1 as D (6 bases). The V gene lost 3 bases and the J gene lost 0 bases, with 15 bases spanning the gap. The CDR3 runs to 16 residues. Germline assignment: CDR1 MGHRA and CDR2 YSYEKL. The CDR3 here is CASSQGHSRGSYEQYF. The CDR3 nucleotides read TGCGCCAGCAGCCAGGGACACTCGAGAGGCTCCTACGAGCAGTACTTC.

The table lists this clone with a count of one. The rearrangement joins TRBV4-1 to TRBJ1-2, with a possible D match to TRBD1 (5 bases). Looked up from germline, CDR1 is MGHRA and CDR2 is YSYEKL. CDR3 length: 13 amino acids. V lost 3 bases to trimming and J lost 6 bases, with 11 bases between them. CDR3 DNA sequence: TGCGCCAGCAGCCACCAAGAGACAGATGGCTACACCTTC. It is translated as CASSHQETDGYTF.